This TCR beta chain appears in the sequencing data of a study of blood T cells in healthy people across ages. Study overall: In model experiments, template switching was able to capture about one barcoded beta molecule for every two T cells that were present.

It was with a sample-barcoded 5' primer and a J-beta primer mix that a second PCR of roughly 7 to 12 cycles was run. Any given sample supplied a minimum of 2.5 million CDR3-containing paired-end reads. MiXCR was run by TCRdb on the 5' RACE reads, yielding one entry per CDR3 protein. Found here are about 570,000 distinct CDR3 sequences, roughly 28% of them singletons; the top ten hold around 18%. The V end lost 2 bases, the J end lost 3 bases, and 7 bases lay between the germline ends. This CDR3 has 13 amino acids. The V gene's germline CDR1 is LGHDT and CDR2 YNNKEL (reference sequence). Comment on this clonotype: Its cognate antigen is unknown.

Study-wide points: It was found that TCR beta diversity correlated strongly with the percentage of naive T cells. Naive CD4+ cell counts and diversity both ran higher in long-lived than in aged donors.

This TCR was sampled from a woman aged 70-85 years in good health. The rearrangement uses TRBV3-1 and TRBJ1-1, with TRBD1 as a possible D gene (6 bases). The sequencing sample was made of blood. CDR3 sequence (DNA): TGTGCCAGCAGCCAACACAGGGACACTGAAGCTTTCTTT. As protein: CASSQHRDTEAFF.